Below are 23 T cell receptor beta chains sequenced from a single sample in a study of T cells after yellow fever vaccination. TCRdb re-called the 5' RACE reads through MiXCR, storing one row per CDR3 protein. The profile covers about 360,000 distinct CDR3 sequences, with around 6.4% appearing a single time and about 15% taken by the ten largest. Sequencing used PBMCs, obtained 5 days after the yellow fever booster vaccination. The receptor set was obtained from a man under 40 who received the YFV17D yellow fever vaccine.

This clonotype was recorded a few times. The rearrangement uses TRBV3-1 and TRBJ1-2, with 7 bases that match TRBD1. This CDR3 has 16 residues. Germline CDR1 reads LGHDT; CDR2 reads YNNKEL (reference sequence). Trimming cost V 5 bases and J 5 bases; bases outside gene matches: 14. CDR3 in DNA: TGTGCCAGCAGCTTAGAACCGGGACAGTCAATGTATGGCTACACCTTC. Amino acid sequence: CASSLEPGQSMYGYTF.

J is TRBJ2-5 and V is TRBV9, with 8 bases identical to TRBD1. The CDR3 spans 14 residues. The V and J ends lost 3 bases and 2 bases, in that order; junction bases with no gene match: 3. Germline values: CDR1 SGDLS, CDR2 YYNGEE. The CDR3 sequence: CASSAGQEQETQYF. Here the CDR3 DNA reads TGTGCCAGCAGCGCGGGACAGGAACAAGAGACCCAGTACTTC.

This clonotype appeared a few times. CDR3 residues: CASSSRGQHSYNEQFF. CDR3 DNA sequence: TGTGCCAGCAGCTCAAGGGGACAGCACTCCTACAATGAGCAGTTCTTC. The gene calls are TRBV5-4 and TRBJ2-1; TRBD1 matches 7 bases. J lost 0 bases, V lost 3 bases, and 6 bases had no gene match. The CDR3 is 16 amino acids. Germline-derived CDR1 and CDR2 are SGHNT and YYREEE (reference sequence).

This clonotype was seen a few times. CDR3 sequence (DNA): TGCGCCAGCAGCGAGGGACAATACTATAATTCACCCCTCCACTTT. Amino acid sequence: CASSEGQYYNSPLHF. The V gene is TRBV5-1, the J gene TRBJ1-6, with TRBD1 as a possible D gene (6 bases). Looked up from germline, CDR1 is SGHRS and CDR2 is YFSETQ. This CDR3 is 15 amino acids long. V lost 4 bases and J 3 bases, leaving 11 bases between the germline ends.

This clonotype was seen repeatedly, ten times or more. This chain connects TRBV6-1 to TRBJ2-3; a possible D gene is TRBD2 (5 bases). The CDR3 sequence is 13 residues long. Germline lookup yields CDR1 MNHNS and CDR2 SASEGT. Between the trimmed V and J ends, which lost 6 bases and 6 bases, there was a span of 13 bases. CDR3 sequence: CASSPGLLDTQYF. The CDR3, as DNA: TGTGCCAGCAGCCCCGGACTCCTTGATACGCAGTATTTT.

Ten or more counts support this clonotype. The CDR3 sequence: CASSSGDGSEQYF. CDR3 nucleotides: TGCGCCAGCAGCTCTGGGGACGGATCCGAGCAGTACTTC. This chain links TRBV5-1 with TRBJ2-7; D possibly matches TRBD1 or TRBD2 (5 bases each). The germline V gene has CDR1 SGHRS and CDR2 YFSETQ. Trimming took off 3 bases at V and 6 bases at J, with 13 bases between the two ends. The CDR3 is made up of 13 amino acids.

This clonotype was seen a few times. This chain links TRBV27 with TRBJ1-5, with D maybe TRBD1 (5 bases). This CDR3 region has 15 residues. The V gene's germline CDR1 is MNHEY and CDR2 SMNVEV (reference sequence). The germline V and J ends were trimmed by 0 bases and 2 bases, with 8 bases remaining between them. The CDR3, as DNA: TGTGCCAGCAGTTTATCGCCGACAGGCAATCAGCCCCAGCATTTT. Translation gives CASSLSPTGNQPQHF.

The CDR3 protein is CASSKGAGELFF. The CDR3 bases are TGTGCCAGCAGCAAGGGCGCCGGGGAGCTGTTTTTT. This sequence joins TRBV9 and TRBJ2-2; D uncertain. Trimming removed 4 bases at V and 6 bases at J, with 7 bases between. This CDR3 has 12 amino acids. The germline gives CDR1 SGDLS, CDR2 YYNGEE.

This clonotype was counted ten times or more. This chain links TRBV7-9 with TRBJ2-1; 11 nucleotides match TRBD2. Germline CDR1 is SEHNR and CDR2 is FQNEAQ (reference sequence). The CDR3 sequence is 17 residues long. Trimming at V came to 5 bases and at J to 5 bases, leaving 11 bases not matched to a gene. The CDR3 DNA reads as TGTGCCAGCAGCCCTAGATTGGGACTAGCGGATAACAATGAGCAGTTCTTC. Amino acid sequence: CASSPRLGLADNNEQFF.

V gene TRBV14 combines with J gene TRBJ2-1, with no clear D. The CDR3 is made up of 12 amino acids. Germline-derived CDR1 and CDR2 are SGHDN and FVKESK. V lost 1 base and J lost 11, with 9 bases in between. The CDR3 is CASSQVWSQQFF. The DNA of the CDR3 is TGTGCCAGCAGCCAAGTCTGGAGTCAGCAGTTCTTC.

V usage is TRBV24-1 and J usage is TRBJ2-7, with D possibly TRBD1 on 6 matching bases. CDR3 length: 13 amino acids. From germline, CDR1 is KGHDR and CDR2 SFDVKD. Deletions cut 3 bases from V and 4 bases from J, with 9 bases between. The CDR3 sequence: CATSDARGYEQYF. The CDR3 DNA sequence: TGTGCCACCAGTGATGCCAGGGGATACGAGCAGTACTTC.

This chain's CDR3 is CASSDKWEKGTDTQYF. In DNA, the CDR3 is TGCGCCAGCAGTGATAAGTGGGAGAAGGGGACAGATACGCAGTATTTT. This chain links TRBV10-2 with TRBJ2-3; D possibly uses TRBD1 or TRBD2 (5 bases each). The CDR3 consists of 16 residues. V was pared by 3 bases and J by 3 bases, with 16 bases between. CDR1 is WSHSY, CDR2 SAAADI, per germline.

The chain employs TRBV6-1 and TRBJ2-1; D may be TRBD1 (5 bases). V was trimmed by 5 bases and J by 4 bases, leaving 15 bases between them. Germline lookup yields CDR1 MNHNS and CDR2 SASEGT. The CDR3 is made up of 15 amino acids. Here the CDR3 DNA reads TGTGCCAGCAGTCCCCCTAGAGCAGGGTACAATGAGCAGTTCTTC. The encoded protein is CASSPPRAGYNEQFF.

This clonotype has a handful of counts. The V and J genes are TRBV5-6 and TRBJ2-5; 14 bases align to TRBD2. V lost 3 bases and J lost 5; bases outside the gene matches: 6. The CDR3 has 16 residues. Germline values: CDR1 SGHDT, CDR2 YYEEEE. This CDR3 is CASSWGLAGVEETQYF. CDR3 DNA sequence: TGTGCCAGCAGCTGGGGACTAGCGGGAGTCGAGGAGACCCAGTACTTC.

Comment on this clonotype: With a much larger clone just one base away, this may be a read error. This chain links TRBV20-1 with TRBJ2-1; D may match TRBD1 or TRBD2 (5 bases each). Between the trimmed V and J ends, which lost 6 bases and 5 bases, there was a span of 17 bases. Germline V gene data show CDR1 as DFQATT and CDR2 as SNEGSKA (reference sequence). The CDR3 contains 14 residues. CDR3: CSATGLGDDNEQFF. As DNA, the CDR3 is TGCAGTGCAACGGGGCTCGGGGATGACAATGAGCAGTTCTTC.

The gene calls are TRBV5-1 and TRBJ2-5, with 9 bases identical to TRBD2. The CDR3 has 20 residues. Germline V CDR1 and CDR2: SGHRS, YFSETQ. With V trimmed by 0 bases and J by 3 bases, 18 bases remained unmatched. DNA of the CDR3: TGCGCCAGCAGCTTGGGCCACGGGAGCGGGAGGTCCCGCCGGGAAGAGACCCAGTACTTC. Its translation is CASSLGHGSGRSRREETQYF. Filled out from reference TRBV5-1 and TRBJ2-5, the complete variable domain reads KAGVTQTPRYLIKTRGQQVTLSCSPISGHRSVSWYQQTPGQGLQFLFEYFSETQRNKGNFPGRFSGRQFSNSRSEMNVSTLELGDSALYLCASSLGHGSGRSRREETQYFGPGTRLLVL.

There are a few counts of this clonotype. The rearrangement uses TRBV7-6 and TRBJ2-1; D gene ambiguous. Per germline, CDR1 SGHVS and CDR2 FNYEAQ. V gave up 4 bases and J gave up 3 bases, with 7 bases separating them. The CDR3 covers 13 residues. The CDR3 protein is CASSSRDYNEQFF. Written as DNA, the CDR3 is TGTGCCAGCAGCTCCCGTGACTACAATGAGCAGTTCTTC.

As regards this clonotype: One end of the junction is discordant with germline, which a read error may explain. This rearrangement joins TRBV5-1 to TRBJ2-6, with TRBD1 as a possible D gene (5 bases). Germline V gene sequence: CDR1 SGHRS, CDR2 YFSETQ. This CDR3 region has 16 residues. CDR3 nucleotides: TGCGCCAGCAGCACCGCCCCGGTCTCTGGGGCCAACGTCCTGATTTTC. Encoded protein: CASSTAPVSGANVLIF.

In its sample, this clonotype was seen many times. This chain connects TRBV7-2 to TRBJ2-5; no clear D gene. The V end was cut by 2 bases, the J end by 2 bases, with 6 bases between. CDR1 is SGHTA, CDR2 FQGNSA, per germline. CDR3 size: 13 residues. The CDR3 DNA follows: TGTGCCAGCAGCTTAACCAGACAAGAGACCCAGTACTTC. It codes for CASSLTRQETQYF.

This clonotype was detected a few times. Relative to the germline gene, one junction end is altered; a read error may explain this. The chain combines TRBV12-3 or TRBV12-4 with TRBJ1-2; no reliable D call. The CDR3 covers 13 residues. This CDR3 is CASSFGPWPGDSF. For the CDR3, the DNA is TGTGCCAGCAGTTTTGGGCCGTGGCCCGGGGATTCATTC.

This sequence joins TRBV27 and TRBJ2-6; maybe TRBD2 (6 bases). V lost 3 bases and J 2 bases, leaving 11 bases between the germline ends. This CDR3 is 16 amino acids long. Germline V gives CDR1 MNHEY, CDR2 SMNVEV (reference sequence). CDR3 coding DNA: TGTGCCAGCAGTTTGTGGAGGGCGACTGGGGCCAACGTCCTGACTTTC. This encodes CASSLWRATGANVLTF.

This clonotype was observed many times. The chain is built from TRBV18 and TRBJ2-7; D remains unclear. The germline V and J ends were trimmed by 1 base and 6 bases, with 16 bases remaining between them. The CDR3 runs 15 residues. Germline V gene data show CDR1 as KGHSH and CDR2 as LQKENI. CDR3 coding DNA: TGTGCCAGCTCACCACGAAGAGACACTCCCGGCGAGCAGTACTTC. It yields the protein CASSPRRDTPGEQYF.

This clonotype has a count of ten or more. This rearrangement joins TRBV9 to TRBJ2-3, with TRBD1 matching over 9 bases. CDR1 is SGDLS, CDR2 YYNGEE, per germline. V shed 0 bases, J shed 4 bases, and the junction held 12 bases outside the gene matches. This CDR3 spans 18 amino acids. For the CDR3, the DNA is TGTGCCAGCAGCGTAGCTCCGAGGGGGACAGGGAGGGCAGATACGCAGTATTTT. It is translated as CASSVAPRGTGRADTQYF.